A selection of T cell receptor beta chains follows, all from one sample in a study of early T cells in non-severe SARS-CoV-2 infection. TCRdb used MiXCR to reprocess the 5' RACE reads, holding one entry per CDR3 protein. The sample contains some 70,000 distinct CDR3 sequences, roughly 9% of which appear only once. Sequencing was performed on whole blood. Receptors originate from an adult who was a healthcare worker with PCR-confirmed SARS-CoV-2 infection or an uninfected control (not recorded which). Both conserved end residues are part of each CDR3. The D gene is left open where the match is weak. Size is stated for part of the rows, as once, few or many counts, or as a class when the clone is expanded.

CDR3 protein: CASTPGGGDTDTQYF
CDR3 DNA: TGTGCCAGCACACCCGGAGGCGGGGACACAGATACGCAGTATTTT
clone size: many
V gene: TRBV7-3
CDR3 length: 15
J gene: TRBJ2-3
D gene: -

CDR3 protein: CASSLALRTGGTDTQYF
CDR3 DNA: TGTGCCAGCAGTTTAGCGCTCCGGACAGGGGGCACAGATACGCAGTATTTT
clone size: -
V gene: TRBV12-3/TRBV12-4
CDR3 length: 17
J gene: TRBJ2-3
D gene: TRBD1

CDR3 protein: CASSLASGSNTGELFF
CDR3 DNA: TGTGCCAGCAGCTTAGCTAGCGGGAGTAACACCGGGGAGCTGTTTTTT
clone size: many
V gene: TRBV7-8
CDR3 length: 16
J gene: TRBJ2-2
D gene: TRBD2

CDR3 protein: CASSFGGDSSYEQYF
CDR3 DNA: TGTGCCAGCAGCTTCGGGGGGGATAGCTCCTACGAGCAGTACTTC
clone size: many
V gene: TRBV7-2
CDR3 length: 15
J gene: TRBJ2-7
D gene: TRBD2

CDR3 protein: CASSLYGDSSYNEQFF
CDR3 DNA: TGTGCCAGCAGCTTATATGGGGACAGCTCCTACAATGAGCAGTTCTTC
clone size: -
V gene: TRBV11-3
CDR3 length: 16
J gene: TRBJ2-1
D gene: TRBD1

CDR3 protein: CSVSTGEGYTF
CDR3 DNA: TGCAGCGTTTCAACAGGGGAAGGCTACACCTTC
clone size: -
V gene: TRBV29-1
CDR3 length: 11
J gene: TRBJ1-2
D gene: TRBD1

CDR3 protein: CASILGLDFNEQFF
CDR3 DNA: -
clone size: many
V gene: TRBV6-1
CDR3 length: 14
J gene: TRBJ2-1
D gene: -

CDR3 protein: CASSLGLSGTEAFF
CDR3 DNA: TGTGCCAGCAGCTTGGGACTTTCGGGGACTGAAGCTTTCTTT
clone size: many
V gene: TRBV7-8
CDR3 length: 14
J gene: TRBJ1-1
D gene: -

CDR3 protein: CSARPTGGDQPQHF
CDR3 DNA: TGCAGTGCTAGACCGACAGGGGGCGATCAGCCCCAGCATTTT
clone size: -
V gene: TRBV20-1
CDR3 length: 14
J gene: TRBJ1-5
D gene: TRBD1

CDR3 protein: CAISVLAHSTDTQYF
CDR3 DNA: TGTGCCATCAGTGTCCTGGCGCATAGCACAGATACGCAGTATTTT
clone size: many
V gene: TRBV10-3
CDR3 length: 15
J gene: TRBJ2-3
D gene: -

CDR3 protein: CASSQDRSNYGYTF
CDR3 DNA: TGCGCCAGCAGCCAAGATCGCTCTAACTATGGCTACACCTTC
clone size: few
V gene: TRBV4-3
CDR3 length: 14
J gene: TRBJ1-2
D gene: -

CDR3 protein: CASSLGLGLGANVLTF
CDR3 DNA: TGTGCCAGCAGTTTAGGACTGGGACTAGGGGCCAACGTCCTGACTTTC
clone size: -
V gene: TRBV12-3/TRBV12-4
CDR3 length: 16
J gene: TRBJ2-6
D gene: TRBD2

CDR3 protein: CASSQDRAGIGNTIYF
CDR3 DNA: TGCGCCAGCAGCCAAGATCGGGCAGGAATTGGAAACACCATATATTTT
clone size: once
V gene: TRBV4-1
CDR3 length: 16
J gene: TRBJ1-3
D gene: -

CDR3 protein: CSASNSGLATYNEQFF
CDR3 DNA: TGCAGTGCTAGTAATAGTGGGCTAGCTACCTACAATGAGCAGTTCTTC
clone size: medium-sized
V gene: TRBV20-1
CDR3 length: 16
J gene: TRBJ2-1
D gene: -

CDR3 protein: CASRLGENTEAFF
CDR3 DNA: TGTGCCAGCAGGTTGGGAGAGAACACTGAAGCTTTCTTT
clone size: -
V gene: TRBV28
CDR3 length: 13
J gene: TRBJ1-1
D gene: -

CDR3 protein: CASSYGARSTDTQYF
CDR3 DNA: TGTGCCAGCAGCTACGGGGCTCGGAGCACAGATACGCAGTATTTT
clone size: few
V gene: TRBV12-3/TRBV12-4
CDR3 length: 15
J gene: TRBJ2-3
D gene: -

CDR3 protein: CASSQGLASGDNEQFF
CDR3 DNA: TGCGCCAGCAGCCAAGGTCTGGCTAGCGGTGACAATGAGCAGTTCTTC
clone size: -
V gene: TRBV4-3
CDR3 length: 16
J gene: TRBJ2-1
D gene: TRBD2

CDR3 protein: CASSQDLDYYNEQFF
CDR3 DNA: TGCGCCAGCAGCCAAGATCTGGACTACTACAATGAGCAGTTCTTC
clone size: few
V gene: TRBV4-1
CDR3 length: 15
J gene: TRBJ2-1
D gene: -

CDR3 protein: CASSGIAVSTDTQYF
CDR3 DNA: TGTGCCAGTAGTGGGATAGCGGTTAGCACAGATACGCAGTATTTT
clone size: many
V gene: TRBV19
CDR3 length: 15
J gene: TRBJ2-3
D gene: -

CDR3 protein: CSASYTGYNEQFF
CDR3 DNA: TGCAGTGCTAGTTACACAGGGTACAATGAGCAGTTCTTC
clone size: many
V gene: TRBV20-1
CDR3 length: 13
J gene: TRBJ2-1
D gene: -

CDR3 protein: CASSSTLTAYSYEQYF
CDR3 DNA: TGTGCCAGCAGTTCGACTCTTACTGCTTACTCCTACGAGCAGTACTTC
clone size: -
V gene: TRBV28
CDR3 length: 16
J gene: TRBJ2-7
D gene: -